Listed below are T cell receptor beta chains from one sample, sequenced in a study of cytomegalovirus exposure and HLA in healthy donors. Generated by immunoSEQ multiplex PCR, the TCRdb table keeps only in-frame clones and is missing some. The sample lists tens of thousands of clones, approximately 95% occurring once. The sequenced sample consisted of PBMCs. These TCRs come from a woman between 18 and 30 years old in good health and CMV-seronegative. Each CDR3 is given with its conserved first and last residue. The D gene is left open where the match is weak. For some rows the clone size is stated as once, few or many, or as a class when expanded; others skip it.

clone_size	cdr3_length	j_call	d_call	v_call	cdr3_nt	cdr3_aa
once	15	TRBJ2-1	TRBD2	TRBV5-4	TGTGCCAGCAGCTTGGGAGGTAGCGGGAGATATGAGCAGTTCTTC	CASSLGGSGRYEQFF
-	14	TRBJ1-4	TRBD1	TRBV5-1	TGCGCCAGCAGCAGGGACAGGGCGGGTGAAAAACTGTTTTTT	CASSRDRAGEKLFF
once	17	TRBJ2-7	TRBD2	TRBV5-1	TGCGCCAGCAGCAGGTCCCGAGCGGGCGGGGGAGGCTACGAGCAGTACTTC	CASSRSRAGGGGYEQYF
once	10	TRBJ2-1	-	TRBV30	TGTGCCTGGAGTGCGGGTGAGCAGTTCTTC	CAWSAGEQFF
-	13	TRBJ2-1	-	TRBV6-5	TGTGCCAGCAGTTACCGGGACACCAATGAGCAGTTCTTC	CASSYRDTNEQFF
-	15	TRBJ2-7	TRBD2	TRBV28	TGTGCCAGCAGTTTCCCTAGCGGGGGGGCCTACGAGCAGTACTTC	CASSFPSGGAYEQYF
-	13	TRBJ2-7	TRBD1	TRBV10-2	TGCGCCAGCAGTCAGGGGGCCGTCTACGAGCAGTACTTC	CASSQGAVYEQYF
-	16	TRBJ2-5	-	TRBV5-6	TGTGCCAGCAGCTATCTCGGAGGGGGCCTAGGGGAGACCCAGTACTTC	CASSYLGGGLGETQYF
-	16	TRBJ2-5	-	TRBV21-1	TGTGCCAGCAGCAAAGGAGGACAGGGGAGGGGCGAGACCCAGTACTTC	CASSKGGQGRGETQYF
-	11	TRBJ1-4	-	TRBV25-1	TGTGCCAGTGCTAGCTTTGAAAAACTGTTTTTT	CASASFEKLFF
-	16	TRBJ1-5	-	TRBV7-9	TGTGCCAGCAGCTTAGCGGTAGGGGCAAACAATCAGCCCCAGCATTTT	CASSLAVGANNQPQHF
-	16	TRBJ1-3	TRBD1	TRBV9	TGTGCCAGCAGCGTGGGCGGACAGGGCAGGGGAAACACCATATATTTT	CASSVGGQGRGNTIYF
-	13	TRBJ1-1	TRBD1	TRBV11-2	TGTGCCAGCAGCTTAGATCTGACAGGGGAGGCTTTCTTT	CASSLDLTGEAFF
-	12	TRBJ2-5	-	TRBV18	TGTGCCAGCTCACCAGGGGCGGAGACCCAGTACTTC	CASSPGAETQYF
-	15	TRBJ2-7	TRBD1	TRBV7-9	TGTGCCAGCAGCACGGCCGGAGACAGGGGTTACGAGCAGTACTTC	CASSTAGDRGYEQYF
-	13	TRBJ2-1	TRBD1	TRBV6-4	TGTGCCAGCAGGGGGGACAGGTGGGGTGAGCAGTTCTTC	CASRGDRWGEQFF
-	16	TRBJ2-3	-	TRBV2	TGTGCCAGCAACCGTTGGGGGGGGCCCAACACAGATACGCAGTATTTT	CASNRWGGPNTDTQYF
-	15	TRBJ1-2	-	TRBV5-4	TGTGCCAGCAGCTTGGTGGGGAGGGGTTCCTATGGCTACACCTTC	CASSLVGRGSYGYTF
-	12	TRBJ2-1	TRBD2	TRBV2	TGTGCCAGCAGCCAAATAGCGGGAGGGCGGTTCTTC	CASSQIAGGRFF
-	16	TRBJ2-6	TRBD1	TRBV5-1	TGCGCCAGCAGCTCGGAAAAACAGGGGGCGGTGCTCGTCCTGACTTTC	CASSSEKQGAVLVLTF
once	14	TRBJ2-7	-	TRBV15	TGTGCCACCAGCAGAGACCCCGGGGACTACGAGCAGTACTTC	CATSRDPGDYEQYF
-	12	TRBJ2-7	-	TRBV7-9	TGTGCCAGCAGCCTAGCATACTACGAGCAGTACTTC	CASSLAYYEQYF
-	14	TRBJ2-3	-	TRBV6-5	TGTGCCAGCAACAACGACGGGAGACCAGATACGCAGTATTTT	CASNNDGRPDTQYF
-	14	TRBJ2-7	-	TRBV7-9	TGTGCCAGCAGCTTAGAAGGCCGGGGCTACGAGCAGTACTTC	CASSLEGRGYEQYF
-	14	TRBJ2-2	-	TRBV5-4	TGTGCCAGCACGAAGGGACAGAACACCGGGGAGCTGTTTTTT	CASTKGQNTGELFF
-	14	TRBJ2-1	-	TRBV10-1	TGCGCCAGCAGTGAGTGGGGGGGGCCCGGTGAGCAGTTCTTC	CASSEWGGPGEQFF
-	16	TRBJ2-2	-	TRBV7-9	TGTGCCAGCAGCTTAGGTGGCGGGGCAAACACCGGGGAGCTGTTTTTT	CASSLGGGANTGELFF
-	15	TRBJ2-1	-	TRBV27	TGTGCCAGCAGTTTGAGGTCTAACTTTTACAATGAGCAGTTCTTC	CASSLRSNFYNEQFF
-	14	TRBJ2-7	-	TRBV6-5	TGTGCCAGCAGCCCCGACACGACCTACTACGAGCAGTACTTC	CASSPDTTYYEQYF
-	14	TRBJ2-7	-	TRBV7-2	TGTGCCAGCAGCTCCCCGGGACTCAACTACGAGCAGTACTTC	CASSSPGLNYEQYF
-	16	TRBJ2-5	-	TRBV9	TGTGCCAGCAGCGTAGAGGCTAGCTTCGGACGGGAGACCCAGTACTTC	CASSVEASFGRETQYF
-	15	TRBJ1-2	TRBD1	TRBV5-6	TGTGCCAGCAGCTTGCCAGGGGGCCTACCCGTCGGCTACACCTTC	CASSLPGGLPVGYTF
-	15	TRBJ2-3	-	TRBV6-6	TGTGCCAGCAGTAGACCGGGGGTGATGGCAGATACGCAGTATTTT	CASSRPGVMADTQYF
once	14	TRBJ2-2	-	TRBV6-4	TGTGCCAGCAGGACCAGGGGGGACACCGGGGAGCTGTTTTTT	CASRTRGDTGELFF
few	14	TRBJ2-1	-	TRBV15	TGTGCCACCAGCCCCACCCACTACTACAATGAGCAGTTCTTC	CATSPTHYYNEQFF
-	13	TRBJ2-7	-	TRBV30	TGTGCCTGGAGGCGGACAGCCACCTACGAGCAGTACTTC	CAWRRTATYEQYF
-	16	TRBJ2-2	TRBD2	TRBV5-1	TGCGCCAGCAGCTTGGTTAGCGGGAGTAACACCGGGGAGCTGTTTTTT	CASSLVSGSNTGELFF
once	17	TRBJ1-5	TRBD1	TRBV5-5	TGTGCCAGCAGCGGGGGGGACAGGCGGGCTAGCAATCAGCCCCAGCATTTT	CASSGGDRRASNQPQHF
-	19	TRBJ2-1	-	TRBV5-4	TGTGCCAGCAGCTTAGGGCATGGATCGGACTCAGGCCCTTACAATGAGCAGTTCTTC	CASSLGHGSDSGPYNEQFF
-	15	TRBJ1-2	-	TRBV4-3	TGCGCCAGCAGCCAAGAGGCAGCGGGGCTGGGTGGCTACACCTTC	CASSQEAAGLGGYTF